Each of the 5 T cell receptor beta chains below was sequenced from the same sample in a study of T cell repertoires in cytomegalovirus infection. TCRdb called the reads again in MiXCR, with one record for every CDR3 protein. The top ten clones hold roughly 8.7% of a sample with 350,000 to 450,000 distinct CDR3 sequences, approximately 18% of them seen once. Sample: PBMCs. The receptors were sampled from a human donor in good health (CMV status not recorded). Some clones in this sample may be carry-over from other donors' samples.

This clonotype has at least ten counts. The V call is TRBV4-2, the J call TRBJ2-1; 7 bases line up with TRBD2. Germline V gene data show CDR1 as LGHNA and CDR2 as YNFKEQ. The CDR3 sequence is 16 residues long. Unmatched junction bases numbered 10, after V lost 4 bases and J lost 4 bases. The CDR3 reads CASSPHGRGNYNEQFF. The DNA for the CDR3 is TGTGCCAGCAGCCCTCACGGGCGGGGGAATTACAATGAGCAGTTCTTC.

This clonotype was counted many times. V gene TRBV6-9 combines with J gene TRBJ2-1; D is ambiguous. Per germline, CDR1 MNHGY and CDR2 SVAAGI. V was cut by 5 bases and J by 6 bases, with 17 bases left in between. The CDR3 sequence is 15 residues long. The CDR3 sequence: CASSHLSGKRNEQFF. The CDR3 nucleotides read TGTGCCAGCAGTCACCTTTCTGGAAAACGCAATGAGCAGTTCTTC.

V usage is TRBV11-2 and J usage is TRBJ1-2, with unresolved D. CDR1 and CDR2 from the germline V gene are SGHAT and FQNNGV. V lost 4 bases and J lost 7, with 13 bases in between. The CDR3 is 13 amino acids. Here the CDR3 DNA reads TGTGCCAGCAGCTCCGTCCGGCAGTCTGGCTACACCTTC. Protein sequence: CASSSVRQSGYTF.

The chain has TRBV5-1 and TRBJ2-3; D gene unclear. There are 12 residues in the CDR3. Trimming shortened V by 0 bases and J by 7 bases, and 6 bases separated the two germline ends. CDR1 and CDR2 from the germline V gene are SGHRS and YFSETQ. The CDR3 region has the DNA TGCGCCAGCAGCTTGGTTGGGAATACGCAGTATTTT. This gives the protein CASSLVGNTQYF. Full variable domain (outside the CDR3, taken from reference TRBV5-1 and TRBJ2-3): KAGVTQTPRYLIKTRGQQVTLSCSPISGHRSVSWYQQTPGQGLQFLFEYFSETQRNKGNFPGRFSGRQFSNSRSEMNVSTLELGDSALYLCASSLVGNTQYFGPGTRLTVL.

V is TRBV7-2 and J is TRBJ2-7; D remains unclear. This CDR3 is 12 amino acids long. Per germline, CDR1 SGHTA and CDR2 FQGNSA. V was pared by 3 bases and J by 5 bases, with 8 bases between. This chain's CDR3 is CASSFVRHEQYF. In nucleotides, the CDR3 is TGTGCCAGCAGCTTTGTTAGACACGAGCAGTACTTC.